The clone carrying this T cell receptor beta chain has only a few counts. Germline V CDR1 and CDR2: MNHEY, SVGAGI. This CDR3 contains 15 residues. V was pared by 5 bases and J by 4 bases, with 9 bases of the junction left unmatched. TCRdb re-analysed the RT-PCR reads in MiXCR, keeping a single row per CDR3 protein. The repertoire holds about 700,000 distinct CDR3 sequences, with about 14% as singletons. V and J are TRBV6-5 and TRBJ1-1; 8 bases map to TRBD1. The TCR originated in a female donor in good health, serving as a healthy control. Sequenced material: memory CD4+ T cells from blood. The CDR3: CASSPKTGVFTEAFF. CDR3 sequence (DNA): TGTGCCAGCAGTCCAAAGACAGGGGTTTTCACTGAAGCTTTCTTT.